This note documents a single T cell receptor beta chain sequence. Its antigen is currently unknown. Via MiXCR, TCRdb re-called the RT-PCR reads, giving one row per CDR3 protein. The table records some 600,000 distinct CDR3 sequences, about 14% of them present only once. The CDR3 is 14 residues long. V lost 4 bases and J lost 8, with 14 bases in between. Germline V gives CDR1 SGHAT, CDR2 FQNNGV. These data come from a study of response to subunit inactivated influenza vaccine. Study conclusions and caveats: Few additional T cells are recruited per seasonal influenza vaccination, authors suggested.

This TCR was recovered from a middle-aged man who received an inactivated influenza vaccine. This sample comprised PBMCs from blood, obtained about 14 days before vaccination. The rearrangement joins TRBV11-2 to TRBJ1-4, with no clear D. CDR3 residues: CASSWGGRNEKLFF. The DNA of the CDR3 is TGTGCCAGCAGCTGGGGAGGGCGGAACGAAAAACTGTTTTTT.